This T cell receptor (beta chain) originates from a study of radiation and T cells in renal cell carcinoma. General study findings and limits: No pretreatment tumor biopsies were available for baseline clonotypes.

Sequencing was performed with immunoSEQ multiplex PCR; in TCRdb, only in-frame clones are kept and a portion is missing. The top ten clones hold around 7.7% of a sample with some 100,000 clones, around 84% of them seen once. Germline V gives CDR1 KGHSH, CDR2 LQKENI. The CDR3 length is 16 residues. J was trimmed by 5 bases and V by 4 bases; bases with no gene match: 8. On this clone itself: Its antigen is not identified.

The sample's time point: blood 4 weeks post-SBRT, at nephrectomy. Treatment indicated: 15 Gy SBRT to primary tumor, nephrectomy 4 weeks later. Nephrectomy followed 15 Gy stereotactic body radiation by 4 weeks. The tumor was a clear cell renal cell carcinoma. This TCR was recovered from a man aged 55 to 70 with renal cell carcinoma. This material consisted of blood, taken from a patient whose treatment included radiotherapy and nephrectomy. The chain is built from TRBV18 and TRBJ2-3; 11 nucleotides line up with TRBD2. CDR3 region: CASSLAGGLNGDTQYF. In DNA, the CDR3 is TGTGCCAGCTCACTAGCGGGAGGGCTCAACGGAGATACGCAGTATTTT.